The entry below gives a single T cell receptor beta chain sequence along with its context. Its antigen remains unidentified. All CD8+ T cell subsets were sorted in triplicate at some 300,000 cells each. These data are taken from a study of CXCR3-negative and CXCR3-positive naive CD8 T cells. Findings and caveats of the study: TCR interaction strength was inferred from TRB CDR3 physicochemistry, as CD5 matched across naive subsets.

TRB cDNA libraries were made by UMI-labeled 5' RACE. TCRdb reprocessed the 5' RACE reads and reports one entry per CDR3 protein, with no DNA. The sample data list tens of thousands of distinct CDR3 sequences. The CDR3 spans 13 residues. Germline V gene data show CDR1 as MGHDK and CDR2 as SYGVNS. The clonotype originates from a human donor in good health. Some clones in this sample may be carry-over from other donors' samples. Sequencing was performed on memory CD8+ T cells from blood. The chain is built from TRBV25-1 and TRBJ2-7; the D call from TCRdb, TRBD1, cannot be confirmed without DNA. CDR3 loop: CASSDPRVYEQYF.